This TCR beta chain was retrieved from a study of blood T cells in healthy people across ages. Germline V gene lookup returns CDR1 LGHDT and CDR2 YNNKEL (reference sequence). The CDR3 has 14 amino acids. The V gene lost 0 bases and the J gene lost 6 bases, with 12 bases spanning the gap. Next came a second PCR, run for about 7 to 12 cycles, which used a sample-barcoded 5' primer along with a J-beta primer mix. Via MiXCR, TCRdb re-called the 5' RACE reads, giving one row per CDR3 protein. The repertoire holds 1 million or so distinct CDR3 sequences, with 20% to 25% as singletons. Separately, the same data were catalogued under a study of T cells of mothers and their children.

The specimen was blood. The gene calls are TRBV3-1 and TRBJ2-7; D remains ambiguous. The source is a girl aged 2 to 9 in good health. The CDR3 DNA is TGTGCCAGCAGCCAAGATTCAGGTTCAGGCGAGCAGTACTTC. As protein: CASSQDSGSGEQYF.